A single sample is the source of the 7 T cell receptor beta chains below, sequenced in a study of blood T cell repertoires in COVID-19. This table comes from immunoSEQ multiplex PCR, and its TCRdb copy is limited to in-frame clones, with some not included. Altogether about 59,000 clones are present, about 73% being singletons, with the ten largest covering 18%. The sequencing sample was made of peripheral blood. All receptors derive from a woman aged 45-65 years with active or convalescent COVID-19.

This chain uses TRBV5-1 with TRBJ2-7; 10 bases map to TRBD2. From germline, CDR1 is SGHRS and CDR2 YFSETQ. V shed 5 bases and J 2 bases; nucleotides not matched to a gene: 7. The CDR3 length is 15 residues. The CDR3 coding sequence is TGCGCCAGCAGGGTAGCGGGGGGCGTTGCCTACGAGCAGTACTTC. Protein: CASRVAGGVAYEQYF.

The chain links TRBV12-3 or TRBV12-4 to TRBJ1-2; D may be TRBD1 (5 bases). CDR3 length: 12 amino acids. The V and J ends lost 2 bases and 4 bases respectively, with 5 bases between them. The CDR3 region is CASSLRGYGYTF. In DNA, the CDR3 is TGTGCCAGCAGTTTAAGGGGCTATGGCTACACCTTC.

V usage is TRBV3-1 (or the pseudogene TRBV3-2) and J usage is TRBJ2-5; TRBD2 is a possible D gene (6 bases). The V and J ends lost 1 base and 4 bases respectively, with 10 bases between them. Germline assignment: CDR1 LGHDT and CDR2 YNNKEL (reference sequence). The CDR3 consists of 14 residues. CDR3 sequence reads: CASSQAPGGETQYF. CDR3 bases: TGTGCCAGCAGCCAAGCCCCCGGGGGAGAGACCCAGTACTTC.

The chain combines TRBV10-1 with TRBJ2-1, with TRBD2 identical over 13 bases. The CDR3 length is 15 residues. The trim removed 6 bases at V and 4 bases at J, leaving 3 bases unmatched. CDR1 and CDR2 from the germline V gene are WNHNN and SYGVQD (reference sequence). This CDR3 reads CASRGTSGDYNEQFF. The CDR3 nucleotides read TGCGCCAGCAGGGGGACTAGCGGGGATTACAATGAGCAGTTCTTC.

This chain uses TRBV2 with TRBJ2-7; TRBD2 matches 16 bases. Germline CDR1 is SNHLY and CDR2 is FYNNEI. With V trimmed by 6 bases and J by 7 bases, 6 bases remained unmatched. The CDR3 contains 15 residues. CDR3 in DNA: TGTGCCAGCAGCGACGGGACTAGCGGGAGGGATGAGCAGTACTTC. This sequence encodes CASSDGTSGRDEQYF.

This clone was seen more than once but under ten times. The CDR3 spells CASKGDRDETEAFF. For the CDR3, the DNA is TGTGCCAGCAAGGGGGACAGGGATGAAACTGAAGCTTTCTTT. The rearrangement links TRBV21-1 to TRBJ1-1; the tabulated D call, TRBD1, remains unverified against the DNA. TRBV21-1 is an annotated pseudogene. The CDR3 totals 14 residues.

The chain carries TRBV25-1 and TRBJ2-7; TRBD1 matches at 7 bases. The CDR3 loop spans 12 amino acids. J was trimmed by 2 bases and V by 10 bases; bases with no gene match: 5. Germline assignment: CDR1 MGHDK and CDR2 SYGVNS. This CDR3 reads CATSGQPYEQYF. The CDR3 DNA reads as TGTGCCACCTCGGGACAGCCCTACGAGCAGTACTTC.